This T cell receptor (beta chain) was captured in a study of T cells after yellow fever vaccination. Germline lookup yields CDR1 ENHRY and CDR2 SYGVKD. The germline V and J ends were trimmed by 5 bases and 0 bases, with 15 bases remaining between them. The CDR3 consists of 16 residues. MiXCR, run by TCRdb on the 5' RACE reads, gives a single entry per CDR3 protein. The sample includes hundreds of thousands of distinct CDR3 sequences, around an eighth of them seen just once. The source of this sequence is a man aged 25-45 years who received the YFV17D yellow fever vaccine. The starting material was PBMCs, obtained on the day of the yellow fever booster vaccination. The chain is built from TRBV10-3 and TRBJ2-3; tentatively, D is TRBD1 or TRBD2 (5 bases each). The CDR3 protein is CAISTGPGTSTDTQYF. Written as DNA, the CDR3 is TGTGCCATCAGTACAGGACCCGGGACCAGCACAGATACGCAGTATTTT.